Presented here are 19 T cell receptor beta chains from one specimen sequenced in a study of T cell changes during pregnancy in multiple sclerosis. Produced via immunoSEQ multiplex PCR; TCRdb's table is partial and in-frame only. This sample has some 57,000 clones, with 90% found just once. The sequencing here drew on peripheral blood, taken in the first trimester of pregnancy. The receptors originated from a female donor in good health, enrolled as a control in a pregnancy study.

The rearrangement links TRBV7-8 to TRBJ1-2, with TRBD1 as a possible D gene (5 bases). The CDR3 is made up of 14 amino acids. Germline CDR1 reads SGHVS; CDR2 reads FQNEAQ. Trimming took 5 bases from V and 2 from J, leaving 12 bases between them. CDR3: CASSRGATNYGYTF. In nucleotides, the CDR3 is TGTGCCAGCAGCCGCGGGGCAACCAACTATGGCTACACCTTC. The variable domain in full, with the rest retrieved from reference TRBV7-8 and TRBJ1-2, is GAGVSQSPRYKVAKRGQDVALRCDPISGHVSLFWYQQALGQGPEFLTYFQNEAQLDKSGLPSDRFFAERPEGSVSTLKIQRTQQEDSAVYLCASSRGATNYGYTFGSGTRLTVV.

The V and J genes are TRBV27 and TRBJ2-3; 7 bases fit TRBD1. The CDR3 is made up of 14 amino acids. The V and J ends lost 3 bases and 2 bases, in that order; junction bases with no gene match: 2. CDR1 MNHEY and CDR2 SMNVEV come from the germline V gene (reference sequence). The CDR3 DNA is TGTGCCAGCAGTTTTGGGACAGTCACAGATACGCAGTATTTT. Encoded protein: CASSFGTVTDTQYF.

The chain combines TRBV7-3 with TRBJ1-3; D gene unclear. CDR3 size: 16 residues. From germline, CDR1 is SGHTA and CDR2 FQGTGA. V was trimmed by 2 bases and J by 0 bases, leaving 11 bases between them. This CDR3 reads CASSLVGPSSGNTIYF. The CDR3 region has the DNA TGTGCCAGCAGCTTAGTTGGGCCCAGCTCTGGAAACACCATATATTTT. Filled out from reference TRBV7-3 and TRBJ1-3, the complete variable domain reads GAGVSQTPSNKVTEKGKYVELRCDPISGHTALYWYRQSLGQGPEFLIYFQGTGAADDSGLPNDRFFAVRPEGSVSTLKIQRTERGDSAVYLCASSLVGPSSGNTIYFGEGSWLTVV.

The J gene is TRBJ1-1, the V gene TRBV7-2; D unresolved. Germline lookup yields CDR1 SGHTA and CDR2 FQGNSA. V was shortened by 3 bases and J by 4 bases, with 9 bases between the two germline ends. This CDR3 region has 13 residues. The CDR3 nucleotides are TGTGCCAGCAGCTTTAGTGAGGGCACTGAAGCTTTCTTT. Its translation is CASSFSEGTEAFF.

This clone was counted a single time. The chain employs TRBV27 and TRBJ2-7, with D possibly TRBD1 on 6 matching bases. CDR1 is MNHEY, CDR2 SMNVEV, per germline (reference sequence). The CDR3 is made up of 12 amino acids. Trimming took off 8 bases at V and 3 bases at J, with 11 bases between the two ends. This CDR3 is CASSEGGYEQYF. The CDR3 region has the DNA TGTGCCAGCTCTGAAGGGGGCTACGAGCAGTACTTC.

The V and J genes are TRBV7-2 and TRBJ1-3; D possibly corresponds to TRBD1 (6 bases). The CDR3 is made up of 15 amino acids. V was cut by 5 bases and J by 1 base, with 12 bases left in between. Germline values: CDR1 SGHTA, CDR2 FQGNSA. The CDR3 region has the DNA TGTGCCAGCAGCCCAAACAGGGATTCTGGAAACACCATATATTTT. It yields the protein CASSPNRDSGNTIYF. Variable domain in full (rest from reference TRBV7-2 and TRBJ1-3): GAGVSQSPSNKVTEKGKDVELRCDPISGHTALYWYRQSLGQGLEFLIYFQGNSAPDKSGLPSDRFSAERTGGSVSTLTIQRTQQEDSAVYLCASSPNRDSGNTIYFGEGSWLTVV.

The CDR3 region is CSVGTYRGDTYEQYF. The CDR3 bases are TGCAGCGTGGGCACCTACCGGGGAGATACCTACGAGCAGTACTTC. The V call is TRBV29-1, the J call TRBJ2-7, with a tentative D call TRBD2 (5 bases). This CDR3 spans 15 amino acids. Trimming took off 6 bases at V and 2 bases at J, with 20 bases between the two ends. The V gene's germline CDR1 is SQVTM and CDR2 ANQGSEA.

This sequence joins TRBV30 and TRBJ1-1, with D possibly being TRBD1 (6 bases). Germline CDR1 and CDR2: GTSNPN and SVGIG (reference sequence). Trimming cost V 4 bases and J 11 bases, with 11 bases left between them. CDR3 length: 10 amino acids. CDR3 nucleotide sequence: TGTGCCTGGAAGGCAGGGGTTGCTTTCTTT. Translating it yields CAWKAGVAFF.

V and J are TRBV9 and TRBJ1-2; D uncertain. The CDR3 has 13 amino acids. The germline gives CDR1 SGDLS, CDR2 YYNGEE. The V and J ends lost 0 bases and 8 bases respectively, with 11 bases between them. The CDR3 is CASSVDPGRGYTF. CDR3 sequence (DNA): TGTGCCAGCAGCGTAGATCCGGGGAGAGGCTACACCTTC.

This chain connects TRBV5-4 to TRBJ2-7; D is perhaps TRBD1 (6 bases). With 0 bases removed from V and 2 bases from J, the gap between germline ends came to 12 bases. This CDR3 region has 15 residues. Germline values: CDR1 SGHNT, CDR2 YYREEE (reference sequence). The CDR3 protein is CASSLAQAGAYEQYF. CDR3 sequence (DNA): TGTGCCAGCAGCTTGGCGCAGGCAGGGGCCTACGAGCAGTACTTC.

This chain connects TRBV25-1 to TRBJ2-5, with D perhaps TRBD1 (6 bases). CDR1 and CDR2 (germline): MGHDK, SYGVNS. Trimming took 5 bases from V and 10 from J, leaving 14 bases between them. This CDR3 contains 12 residues. The CDR3 DNA reads as TGTGCCAGCAGTTACGACCGGGACAACCAGTACTTC. Translating it yields CASSYDRDNQYF.

The gene calls are TRBV4-2 and TRBJ1-2; D perhaps matches TRBD1 (5 bases). The CDR3 runs 18 residues. The V gene's germline CDR1 is LGHNA and CDR2 YNFKEQ. Trimming shortened V by 2 bases and J by 0 bases, and 19 bases separated the two germline ends. CDR3 in DNA: TGTGCCAGCAGCCAATTGGTGGTCGGGTCGACAGCTAACTATGGCTACACCTTC. It yields the protein CASSQLVVGSTANYGYTF.

This rearrangement joins TRBV29-1 to TRBJ2-7; D may be TRBD1 (5 bases). The CDR3 runs 15 residues. Trimming shortened V by 6 bases and J by 0 bases, and 18 bases separated the two germline ends. Germline V gene sequence: CDR1 SQVTM, CDR2 ANQGSEA. CDR3 sequence: CSVSPTGIGSYEQYF. Written as DNA, the CDR3 is TGCAGCGTGAGTCCCACAGGTATCGGCTCCTACGAGCAGTACTTC.

This clone was counted a few times. The chain links TRBV5-4 to TRBJ1-2; D gene unclear. Germline V gene data show CDR1 as SGHNT and CDR2 as YYREEE (reference sequence). This CDR3 has 11 amino acids. Trimming stripped 0 bases from V and 8 bases from J, with 5 bases between. As DNA, the CDR3 is TGTGCCAGCAGCTTGGGACAAGGCTACACCTTC. Protein product: CASSLGQGYTF.

This chain joins TRBV6-6 and TRBJ1-5; D remains unclear. CDR3 length equals 15 residues. Germline CDR1 and CDR2: MNHNY and SVGAGI (reference sequence). V was cut by 6 bases and J by 3 bases, with 15 bases left in between. CDR3 sequence (DNA): TGTGCCAGCAGCTACGAAGAAGCCCCCAATCAGCCCCAGCATTTT. Encoded protein: CASSYEEAPNQPQHF.

The genes are TRBV5-1 and TRBJ2-5; D may be TRBD2 (5 bases). This CDR3 is 12 amino acids long. Germline loops: CDR1 SGHRS, CDR2 YFSETQ. V lost 6 bases, J lost 5 bases, and 11 bases lay in between. The CDR3 coding sequence is TGCGCCAGCACTGCCGGCGGGGAGACCCAGTACTTC. Residues: CASTAGGETQYF.

The chain recombines TRBV4-3 with TRBJ2-7; TRBD2 matches at 10 bases. CDR1 and CDR2 from the germline V gene are LGHNA and YSLEER. This CDR3 comprises 18 residues. V was pared by 1 base and J by 3 bases, with 12 bases of the junction left unmatched. In nucleotides, the CDR3 is TGCGCCAGCAGCCAAGCTAGCGGGGGTTTCGACTACGGCTACGAGCAGTACTTC. Its protein is CASSQASGGFDYGYEQYF.

The V and J genes are TRBV19 and TRBJ2-3; D perhaps matches TRBD2 (5 bases). Germline CDR1 reads LNHDA; CDR2 reads SQIVND (reference sequence). Trimming removed 9 bases at V and 2 bases at J, with 9 bases between. CDR3 length: 12 residues. The CDR3 loop is CASGLVTDTQYF. As DNA, the CDR3 is TGTGCCAGCGGACTGGTCACAGATACGCAGTATTTT.

CDR3 sequence (DNA): TGTGCCAGCAGCCACGGTGACCGGGTCTTCTATGGCTACACCTTC. As protein: CASSHGDRVFYGYTF. The chain carries TRBV14 and TRBJ1-2, with unresolved D. The CDR3 spans 15 residues. V gave up 3 bases and J gave up 4 bases, with 15 bases separating them. Germline loops: CDR1 SGHDN, CDR2 FVKESK.